This T cell receptor beta chain was identified in a study of CD8+ T cells in alopecia areata (dated by TCRdb to the late 2010s). A note on the overall study: The treated patients took part in an open-label pilot trial in which moderate-to-severe alopecia areata was treated with oral tofacitinib at 5 to 10 mg twice daily. immunoSEQ multiplex PCR using 35 Vbeta forward primers and 13 Jbeta reverse primers was used to amplify TCRbeta CDR3 regions. RNA was obtained with the PAXgene miRNA kit for fixed scalp, the miRNeasy kit for PBMCs, and the RNeasy kit for mouse skin. Biopsies were taken from tofacitinib-treated patients at baseline and at 4 and 24 weeks of treatment, and a later scalp biopsy was taken in several of the tofacitinib-treated patients. Patients received tofacitinib for 6 to 18 months and were then followed off drug for 6 months to check for delayed response and recurrence. Scalp clonality was compared across normal scalp (n=4), patchy alopecia areata scalp (n=8), and alopecia totalis/universalis scalp (n=8). In both human patients and the C3H/HeJ mouse model, the study applied high-throughput TCRbeta sequencing to look at T cell clonal expansion in alopecia areata. Scalp tissue and sorted CD4+ and CD8+ peripheral blood T cells from patchy and totalis/universalis alopecia areata patients and from healthy controls were covered by human TCRbeta sequencing.

To note about this clone: Its binding antigen is unknown. Base qualities are not at hand, and no much larger clone is one base apart.

The sample's time point label, in plain terms: baseline before oral tofacitinib. Lesional scalp punch biopsies and peripheral blood were collected from alopecia areata patients. After PBMCs were isolated by density centrifugation and stained for CD3, CD4 and CD8, a FACSAria was used to sort CD4+ and CD8+ T cells. The library was generated by the immunoSEQ multiplex PCR assay. RNA was extracted from all samples and reverse transcribed into cDNA as template for TCR sequencing. First-strand cDNA was synthesized using SuperScript III with a 2:1 mix of oligo-dT and random hexamers. A synthetic immune receptor repertoire was used to gauge amplification bias, and whatever bias remained was removed computationally. The paper's processing steps were these. Raw reads were preprocessed to remove errors, and CDR3 was defined by IMGT conventions from the conserved cysteine to phenylalanine. Clonality was calculated as 1 minus Shannon entropy normalized by log2 of the number of productive unique TCRs. Scalp TCRbeta sequences were cross-referenced with sorted blood CD4 and CD8 repertoires so that the CD4 or CD8 identity of scalp clones could be inferred. This immuneACCESS table, as held by TCRdb, lists in-frame sequences with V and J called but not all clones. Of the missing ones, under half trace to an unresolved V gene in checked studies; the others have no known cause. The V and J calls and clone size were taken over from that table, and D and trimming were inferred from the DNA. The sample table records 45,000 to 60,000 clones; about 96% of these occur just once. The top ten clonotypes cover roughly 25% of the sample.

General findings and caveats noted by the study authors: Lesional scalp, especially in alopecia totalis/universalis, showed higher clonality and more expanded CD8+ clones than normal scalp, suggesting antigenic drive. TCR sequences shared between patients were less clear than in mice, possibly partly because of HLA diversity in the patient population. Scalp TCR repertoire analysis is complicated because resident alphabeta T cells in normal human skin are also sequenced, whereas mouse skin is dominated by gammadelta T cells.

The cysteine opens and the phenylalanine closes a CDR3 of 15 amino acids. Only the CDR3 portion is preserved as DNA: 45 bases, with reading frame beginning at the first base. The germline V gene encodes CDR1 SGHAT and CDR2 FQNNGV. V lost 1 base and J lost 8 bases, and the count of bases not matched to a germline gene is 7. This TCR came from a human donor with alopecia areata. The chain is assembled from TRBV11-2 and TRBJ2-1; 8 central nucleotides agree with TRBD2. This specimen was CD8+ T cells sorted from blood, taken at week 0. The CDR3 here reads CASSLVGTRWDEQFF. At the DNA level, the sequence is TGTGCCAGCAGCTTAGTCGGGACTAGGTGGGATGAGCAGTTCTTC. Outside the CDR3, residues come from the reference TRBV11-2 and TRBJ2-1 proteins, so the full variable domain is: EAGVAQSPRYKIIEKRQSVAFWCNPISGHATLYWYQQILGQGPKLLIQFQNNGVVDDSQLPKDRFSAERLKGVDSTLKIQPAKLEDSAVYLCASSLVGTRWDEQFFGPGTRLTVL.